The 17 T cell receptor beta chains listed next were all sequenced from one sample in a study of T cell repertoires in aging, cancer and after chemotherapy. Rearranged V-D-J TRB sequences were amplified with a mixed TRB-A/B primer pool. One entry per CDR3 protein results from TCRdb running MiXCR on the multiplex PCR reads. The sample yields approximately 4,900 distinct CDR3 sequences, around 33% seen once. Peripheral blood genomic DNA, not sorted cells or RNA, was the template. The source material was blood. These receptors all come from a human donor with a blood cancer. The donor label of this sample is uncertain.

This sequence joins TRBV6-5 and TRBJ1-1, with 7 bases fitting TRBD1. Germline V CDR1 and CDR2: MNHEY, SVGAGI. The V and J ends lost 5 bases and 6 bases, in that order; junction bases with no gene match: 6. The CDR3 runs 13 residues. The CDR3 region is CASSPRGYAEAFF. CDR3 DNA sequence: TGTGCCAGCAGTCCCAGGGGGTACGCTGAAGCTTTCTTT.

This clonotype was detected only a few times. The CDR3 sequence is CASSLEAGGNTIYF. As DNA, the CDR3 is TGTGCCAGCTCACTGGAGGCGGGGGGAAACACCATATATTTT. This chain connects TRBV18 to TRBJ1-3, with D unclear. Germline V gives CDR1 KGHSH, CDR2 LQKENI. V shed 4 bases and J shed 4 bases, with 11 bases lying between them. The CDR3 sequence is 14 residues long.

V and J are TRBV20-1 and TRBJ1-2; no clear D gene. This CDR3 region has 13 residues. Germline lookup yields CDR1 DFQATT and CDR2 SNEGSKA (reference sequence). Trimming removed 1 base from V and 6 bases from J, with 12 bases in between. The CDR3 spells CSARAPSRNGYTF. Here the CDR3 DNA reads TGCAGTGCTAGAGCCCCGAGCAGGAATGGCTACACCTTC.

A single count supports this clonotype. V gene TRBV30 combines with J gene TRBJ2-1, with D perhaps matching TRBD2 (6 bases). The germline V gene encodes CDR1 GTSNPN and CDR2 SVGIG (reference sequence). Trimming removed 4 bases at V and 13 bases at J, with 23 bases between. The CDR3 has 14 residues. CDR3 DNA sequence: TGTGCCTGGACTCTTGGGGACTCCTCGTTGATCCAGTTCTTC. The encoded protein is CAWTLGDSSLIQFF.

The V call is TRBV11-3, the J call TRBJ1-2; TRBD1 matches 9 bases. The V gene end was trimmed by 6 bases and the J gene end by 6 bases; junction bases not matched to a gene: 11. Looked up from germline, CDR1 is SGHNT and CDR2 is YENEEA. The CDR3 consists of 15 residues. The chain's CDR3 is CASSRTGTGSDGYTF. Written as DNA, the CDR3 is TGTGCCAGCAGTCGGACCGGGACAGGGTCAGATGGCTACACCTTC.

The chain recombines TRBV7-9 with TRBJ2-5; D possibly corresponds to TRBD1 (6 bases). Trimming left V 11 bases short and J 5 bases short, with 36 bases between. The CDR3 length is 19 residues. Germline values: CDR1 SEHNR, CDR2 FQNEAQ (reference sequence). CDR3 bases: TGTGCCGGTAACCCAATCCCGGAACCGGGACAAGGTTGGAGGGAGACCCAGTACTTC. Its protein product is CAGNPIPEPGQGWRETQYF.

This sequence joins TRBV7-2 and TRBJ2-5, with TRBD2 matching 11 bases. V gave up 1 base and J gave up 4 bases; unmatched junction bases: 5. This CDR3 contains 16 residues. CDR1 is SGHTA and CDR2 is FQGNSA in the germline V gene. The CDR3 loop is CASSLVLAGGAETQYF. CDR3 coding DNA: TGTGCCAGCAGCTTAGTATTAGCGGGGGGGGCAGAGACCCAGTACTTC.

CDR3 bases: TGCAGCGTTGATCAGACTAACACTGAAGCTTTCTTT. Its protein product is CSVDQTNTEAFF. The V gene is TRBV29-1, the J gene TRBJ1-1; D is unresolved. The CDR3 loop spans 12 amino acids. V was pared by 3 bases and J by 2 bases, with 7 bases between. In germline, CDR1 is SQVTM, CDR2 ANQGSEA.

This clonotype was seen a handful of times. J is TRBJ2-7 and V is TRBV5-1; D is ambiguous. Germline V gene sequence: CDR1 SGHRS, CDR2 YFSETQ. Deletions cut 0 bases from V and 2 bases from J, with 0 bases between. The CDR3 is made up of 11 amino acids. The CDR3 bases are TGCGCCAGCAGCTTGGCCTACGAGCAGTACTTC. As protein: CASSLAYEQYF.

The table lists this clonotype with a few counts. The CDR3 coding sequence is TGTGCCAGCAGCGGACCTAGCGGGAGGGCCTTCAATGAGCAGTTCTTC. Protein product: CASSGPSGRAFNEQFF. The chain links TRBV7-9 to TRBJ2-1, with 12 positions matching TRBD2. CDR1 is SEHNR, CDR2 FQNEAQ, per germline (reference sequence). The CDR3 is 16 amino acids. V trimming: 5 bases; J trimming: 6 bases; junction bases outside the gene matches: 8.

About this clonotype: This could be a read error, since a much larger clone is one nucleotide away. The rearrangement joins TRBV5-6 to TRBJ2-1; 9 positions match TRBD1. The CDR3 is 16 residues long. Germline V gene data show CDR1 as SGHDT and CDR2 as YYEEEE. V trimming: 0 bases; J trimming: 5 bases; junction bases outside the gene matches: 6. This chain's CDR3 is CASSLDNRGPDNEQFF. CDR3 sequence (DNA): TGTGCCAGCAGCTTGGACAACAGGGGGCCGGACAATGAGCAGTTCTTC.

This clonotype is termed medium-sized. This chain links TRBV11-3 with TRBJ2-1, with 10 nucleotides matching TRBD2. The V gene's germline CDR1 is SGHNT and CDR2 YENEEA. CDR3 length: 15 residues. V lost 5 bases and J lost 3; bases outside the gene matches: 4. DNA of the CDR3: TGTGCCAGCAGCCAACTAGCGGGGAACTACAATGAGCAGTTCTTC. Translation gives CASSQLAGNYNEQFF.

J is TRBJ2-3 and V is TRBV7-9; D might be TRBD1 (5 bases). This CDR3 is 17 amino acids long. The germline V gene encodes CDR1 SEHNR and CDR2 FQNEAQ (reference sequence). The V end lost 4 bases, the J end lost 0 bases, and 17 bases lay between the germline ends. This chain's CDR3 is CASSYLWGGASTDTQYF. Written as DNA, the CDR3 is TGTGCCAGCAGCTACCTCTGGGGCGGAGCTAGCACAGATACGCAGTATTTT.

The chain carries TRBV18 and TRBJ2-4; D remains ambiguous. This CDR3 comprises 14 residues. The V and J ends lost 5 bases and 0 bases respectively, with 8 bases between them. In germline, CDR1 is KGHSH, CDR2 LQKENI. CDR3 DNA: TGTGCCAGCTCAATGTCCGTAGCCAAAAACATTCAGTACTTC. Amino acids: CASSMSVAKNIQYF.

The chain employs TRBV4-3 and TRBJ1-2; no definite D call. CDR3 length: 15 amino acids. Deletions cut 4 bases from V and 7 bases from J, with 19 bases between. The V gene's germline CDR1 is LGHNA and CDR2 YSLEER. The CDR3 bases are TGCGCCAGCAGCCTTACCCTTATTTGGGAGGGTGGCTACACCTTC. Protein: CASSLTLIWEGGYTF.

Relative to its sample, this clonotype is medium-sized. The V gene is TRBV6-5, the J gene TRBJ1-2, with D uncertain. The germline V and J ends were trimmed by 8 bases and 6 bases, with 10 bases remaining between them. CDR3 size: 11 residues. The V gene's germline CDR1 is MNHEY and CDR2 SVGAGI. The CDR3 DNA reads TGTGCCAGCGGCCAGGCGGATGGCTACACCTTC. Its protein product is CASGQADGYTF.

This chain connects TRBV20-1 to TRBJ2-1; 13 bases line up with TRBD2. The CDR3 loop spans 16 amino acids. The V gene's germline CDR1 is DFQATT and CDR2 SNEGSKA (reference sequence). V dropped 6 bases and J dropped 2; count of bases not matched to a gene: 7. DNA for the CDR3: TGCAGTGCCGAATCAGGACTAGCGGGAGCCTACAATGAGCAGTTCTTC. Translating gives CSAESGLAGAYNEQFF.